Sequencing of this T cell receptor beta chain was carried out in a study of Ad26.COV2.S vaccination and SARS-CoV-2 variants. Clones were read by immunoSEQ multiplex PCR, and TCRdb kept only the in-frame ones, dropping some. The sample shows about 260,000 clones, approximately 88% of them seen only once. Germline CDR1 is GTSNPN and CDR2 is SVGIG (reference sequence). J was trimmed by 1 base and V by 4 bases; bases with no gene match: 8. The CDR3 is 15 residues long. The treatment was: some 20 received Ad26.COV2.S at low or high dose, single or two shots; 5 received placebo; per-sample allocation not given. Sampling was performed 63 days after the first vaccine or placebo injection.

Sequenced here: peripheral blood, sampled in a trial of Ad26.COV2.S vaccine versus placebo. This sequence joins TRBV30 and TRBJ1-2; 8 bases are shared with TRBD1. This clonotype was obtained from a person aged 18-65 years who received the Ad26.COV2.S COVID-19 vaccine or a placebo. The CDR3 protein is CAWNPGTGLNYGYTF. The CDR3, as DNA: TGTGCCTGGAACCCCGGGACAGGCCTTAACTATGGCTACACCTTC.